The source of this TCR beta chain is a study of cytomegalovirus exposure and HLA in healthy donors. Germline V gene sequence: CDR1 SGHAT, CDR2 FQDESV (reference sequence). The junction had 5 bases not matched to a gene; V was cut back by 2 bases and J by 9 bases. CDR3 length: 13 amino acids. The PCR made use of 60 Vbeta and 13 Jbeta primers. Clones were sequenced by immunoSEQ multiplex PCR, and TCRdb holds only the in-frame ones, with some missing. Among 110,000 to 150,000 clones, roughly 70% were seen once, and the ten largest hold around 1.9%. Sequencing used PBMCs. The rearrangement joins TRBV11-1 to TRBJ1-1, with 8 bases fitting TRBD1. The TCR originated in an older woman in good health and CMV-seropositive. The CDR3: CASSLQGALKAFF. The CDR3 DNA follows: TGTGCCAGCAGCTTACAGGGGGCATTGAAAGCTTTCTTT. Variable domain in full (rest from reference TRBV11-1 and TRBJ1-1): EAEVAQSPRYKITEKSQAVAFWCDPISGHATLYWYRQILGQGPELLVQFQDESVVDDSQLPKDRFSAERLKGVDSTLKIQPAELGDSAMYLCASSLQGALKAFFGQGTRLTVV.